The 22 T cell receptor beta chains reported below all come from one sample, sequenced in a study of T cell responses to AZD1222 COVID-19 vaccine. The assay was immunoSEQ multiplex PCR, and TCRdb's table has in-frame clones only and misses some. Found here are 100,000 to 150,000 clones, 80% to 90% of them singletons; the top ten hold around 5.6%. Sample: peripheral blood, taken on day 0 of AZD1222 vaccination. These receptors came from an adult in good health.

V gene TRBV18 combines with J gene TRBJ1-1, with D perhaps matching TRBD1 (6 bases). The CDR3 is 15 amino acids. Trimming removed 5 bases at V and 3 bases at J, with 16 bases between. Germline CDR1 KGHSH, CDR2 LQKENI. CDR3 protein: CASSAKRGLDTEAFF. The CDR3 DNA follows: TGTGCCAGCTCAGCGAAACGGGGGCTAGACACTGAAGCTTTCTTT.

V gene TRBV15 combines with J gene TRBJ2-1; unclear D gene. The CDR3 consists of 13 residues. V lost 0 bases, J lost 4 bases, and 4 bases lay in between. Germline CDR1 LNHNV, CDR2 YYDKDF (reference sequence). DNA for the CDR3: TGTGCCACCAGCAGAGATAGGTACAATGAGCAGTTCTTC. The encoded protein is CATSRDRYNEQFF.

As DNA, the CDR3 is TGTGCCAGCTCACCGCCAGGGGGCGCATTAAAACGAGGCCGGTGTGAAGCTTTCTTT. Its protein product is CASSPPGGALKRGRCEAFF. The V gene is TRBV18, the J gene TRBJ1-1; 8 positions match TRBD1. Germline assignment: CDR1 KGHSH and CDR2 LQKENI. V lost 3 bases to trimming and J lost 7 bases; unmatched junction nucleotides: 22. This CDR3 comprises 19 residues.

A single count supports this clone. V is TRBV6-5 and J is TRBJ1-4; no clear D. Trimming cost V 8 bases and J 10 bases, with 11 bases left between them. Germline assignment: CDR1 MNHEY and CDR2 SVGAGI. The CDR3 totals 11 residues. The CDR3 region has the DNA TGTGCCAGCGGCGGTCGAGGAAAACTGTTTTTT. Its translation: CASGGRGKLFF.

The chain carries TRBV7-8 and TRBJ1-5, with D perhaps TRBD1 (5 bases). V was pared by 6 bases and J by 4 bases, with 13 bases between. The length of the CDR3 is 14 residues. Looked up from germline, CDR1 is SGHVS and CDR2 is FQNEAQ. The CDR3 coding sequence is TGTGCCAGCAGTTCGAGACAGCTAAATCAGCCCCAGCATTTT. It specifies CASSSRQLNQPQHF. The whole variable domain, remainder taken from reference TRBV7-8 and TRBJ1-5, is GAGVSQSPRYKVAKRGQDVALRCDPISGHVSLFWYQQALGQGPEFLTYFQNEAQLDKSGLPSDRFFAERPEGSVSTLKIQRTQQEDSAVYLCASSSRQLNQPQHFGDGTRLSIL.

The chain links TRBV5-5 to TRBJ2-5; D unclear. The germline V gene encodes CDR1 SGHKS and CDR2 YYEKEE (reference sequence). V gave up 2 bases and J gave up 2 bases, with 7 bases separating them. This CDR3 contains 13 residues. CDR3 in DNA: TGTGCCAGCAGCTTTTCCGGTCAAGAGACCCAGTACTTC. This translates into CASSFSGQETQYF.

The chain carries TRBV6-5 and TRBJ2-2; no reliable D call. The CDR3 extends over 13 amino acids. V was clipped by 6 bases and J by 5 bases, with 10 bases between them. Germline assignment: CDR1 MNHEY and CDR2 SVGAGI. The CDR3 region is CASSRLQTGELFF. CDR3 sequence (DNA): TGTGCCAGCAGCCGACTGCAGACCGGGGAGCTGTTTTTT.

The chain is built from TRBV19 and TRBJ1-1; no definite D call. The CDR3 has 15 residues. V lost 8 bases and J lost 1, with 17 bases in between. Per the germline V gene, CDR1 is LNHDA and CDR2 is SQIVND (reference sequence). The CDR3, as DNA: TGTGCCAGTGCGCAGGCAGCTACCCCGAACACTGAAGCTTTCTTT. It translates to CASAQAATPNTEAFF.

As for this clone: The sample carries other DNA sequences with the same CDR3. The CDR3 DNA reads TGTGCCAGCAGCGTATACAATGAGCAGTTCTTC. Translation gives CASSVYNEQFF. This rearrangement joins TRBV7-2 to TRBJ2-1, with no clear D. CDR1 SGHTA and CDR2 FQGNSA come from the germline V gene. Trimming cost V 5 bases and J 4 bases, with 3 bases left between them. The CDR3 has 11 amino acids.

This chain connects TRBV6-6 to TRBJ1-2, with 8 bases that match TRBD1. Unmatched junction bases numbered 9, after V lost 2 bases and J lost 7 bases. The CDR3 sequence is 15 residues long. Germline CDR1 MNHNY, CDR2 SVGAGI (reference sequence). The CDR3 here is CASSYGVAGGVGYTF. CDR3 nucleotide sequence: TGTGCCAGCAGTTACGGGGTGGCAGGGGGCGTTGGCTACACCTTC.

The rearrangement uses TRBV13 and TRBJ2-5, with 10 positions matching TRBD2. The length of the CDR3 is 15 residues. The germline V gene has CDR1 PRHDT and CDR2 FYEKMQ (reference sequence). V lost 1 base, J lost 5 bases, and 4 bases stayed unmatched. The CDR3 is CASSLASGGWETQYF. CDR3 DNA: TGTGCCAGCAGCTTAGCTAGCGGGGGCTGGGAGACCCAGTACTTC.

This clone occurred once. V is TRBV7-9 and J is TRBJ1-1; no clear D. CDR1 is SEHNR, CDR2 FQNEAQ, per germline (reference sequence). V was cut by 5 bases and J by 0 bases, with 16 bases left in between. This CDR3 has 16 amino acids. CDR3 protein: CASSPAPTRMNTEAFF. Written as DNA, the CDR3 is TGTGCCAGCAGCCCTGCCCCCACAAGAATGAACACTGAAGCTTTCTTT.

This clone was seen only a few times. V and J are TRBV4-3 and TRBJ2-5, with 8 bases matching TRBD2. Germline lookup yields CDR1 LGHNA and CDR2 YSLEER. This CDR3 region has 15 residues. V lost 0 bases and J lost 5; bases outside the gene matches: 5. CDR3 residues: CASSQDRGGPETQYF. CDR3 coding DNA: TGCGCCAGCAGCCAAGATCGGGGGGGTCCGGAGACCCAGTACTTC.

The V and J genes are TRBV5-1 and TRBJ1-4; possible D gene TRBD1, 5 bases. Germline CDR1 and CDR2: SGHRS and YFSETQ. The CDR3 totals 18 residues. Trimming stripped 1 base from V and 4 bases from J, with 20 bases between. The DNA for the CDR3 is TGCGCCAGCAGCTTGTCTCGACGAGGTGTGACAGATAATGAAAAACTGTTTTTT. It yields the protein CASSLSRRGVTDNEKLFF.

The chain joins TRBV7-3 to TRBJ2-1, with 7 positions matching TRBD2. Germline V gives CDR1 SGHTA, CDR2 FQGTGA. The CDR3 length is 13 residues. V was pared by 5 bases and J by 9 bases, with 7 bases of the junction left unmatched. CDR3 bases: TGTGCCAGCAGCCCGGGGGGAGGGCCTGAGCAGTTCTTC. Amino acids: CASSPGGGPEQFF.

This clone was seen only once. V usage is TRBV25-1 and J usage is TRBJ1-6; possible D gene TRBD1, 5 bases. This CDR3 has 17 residues. Germline V gives CDR1 MGHDK, CDR2 SYGVNS. Trimming removed 1 base from V and 5 bases from J, with 15 bases in between. The CDR3 loop reads CASSELYSDSHNSPLHF. CDR3 DNA: TGTGCCAGCAGTGAATTGTATTCCGACAGCCATAATTCACCCCTCCACTTT. The complete variable domain, with remaining parts taken from reference TRBV25-1 and TRBJ1-6, reads EADIYQTPRYLVIGTGKKITLECSQTMGHDKMYWYQQDPGMELHLIHYSYGVNSTEKGDLSSESTVSRIRTEHFPLTLESARPSHTSQYLCASSELYSDSHNSPLHFGNGTRLTVT.

This clone was observed a single time. This sequence joins TRBV18 and TRBJ2-7; 7 bases match TRBD1. Germline-derived CDR1 and CDR2 are KGHSH and LQKENI. V trimming: 6 bases; J trimming: 2 bases; junction bases outside the gene matches: 4. The CDR3 has 13 residues. CDR3 amino acids: CASSTGVTYEQYF. The CDR3 nucleotides are TGTGCCAGCTCTACAGGGGTGACCTACGAGCAGTACTTC.

This chain links TRBV19 with TRBJ1-5, with 9 positions matching TRBD1. The V segment lost 2 bases and the J segment 4 bases; nucleotides outside the gene matches: 12. This CDR3 is 18 amino acids long. Germline-derived CDR1 and CDR2 are LNHDA and SQIVND (reference sequence). The CDR3 protein is CASSITRGQGLGNQPQHF. The CDR3 DNA reads as TGTGCCAGTAGTATAACACGGGGACAGGGTTTAGGAAATCAGCCCCAGCATTTT. Full variable domain (outside the CDR3, taken from reference TRBV19 and TRBJ1-5): DGGITQSPKYLFRKEGQNVTLSCEQNLNHDAMYWYRQDPGQGLRLIYYSQIVNDFQKGDIAEGYSVSREKKESFPLTVTSAQKNPTAFYLCASSITRGQGLGNQPQHFGDGTRLSIL.

This sequence joins TRBV6-5 and TRBJ2-4; no firm D call. CDR1 is MNHEY, CDR2 SVGAGI, per germline. CDR3 size: 11 residues. V lost 2 bases and J lost 7, with 3 bases in between. The CDR3 sequence: CASSYMNIQYF. The CDR3 nucleotides are TGTGCCAGCAGTTACATGAACATTCAGTACTTC.

J is TRBJ2-2 and V is TRBV7-9; the D is unclear. Germline CDR1 reads SEHNR; CDR2 reads FQNEAQ (reference sequence). Trimming pared 5 bases from V and 4 bases from J, leaving 11 bases between. The CDR3 extends over 14 amino acids. Here the CDR3 reads CASSITASTGELFF. The CDR3 region has the DNA TGTGCCAGCAGCATTACTGCGAGCACCGGGGAGCTGTTTTTT. Together with reference TRBV7-9 and TRBJ2-2, the CDR3 gives the full variable domain: DTGVSQNPRHKITKRGQNVTFRCDPISEHNRLYWYRQTLGQGPEFLTYFQNEAQLEKSRLLSDRFSAERPKGSFSTLEIQRTEQGDSAMYLCASSITASTGELFFGEGSRLTVL.

The chain carries TRBV5-4 and TRBJ2-2; unclear D gene. Germline V gene data show CDR1 as SGHNT and CDR2 as YYREEE (reference sequence). V was shortened by 3 bases and J by 5 bases, with 5 bases between the two germline ends. This CDR3 contains 12 residues. The CDR3 DNA follows: TGTGCCAGCAGCTCCGGGACCGGGGAGCTGTTTTTT. Encoded protein: CASSSGTGELFF. The complete variable domain, with remaining parts taken from reference TRBV5-4 and TRBJ2-2, reads ETGVTQSPTHLIKTRGQQVTLRCSSQSGHNTVSWYQQALGQGPQFIFQYYREEENGRGNFPPRFSGLQFPNYSSELNVNALELDDSALYLCASSSGTGELFFGEGSRLTVL.

J is TRBJ2-3 and V is TRBV24-1; 10 bases align to TRBD2. V was clipped by 4 bases and J by 8 bases; unmatched bases: 11. This CDR3 is built from 16 residues. CDR1 KGHDR and CDR2 SFDVKD come from the germline V gene. The CDR3 region has the DNA TGTGCCACCAGTGACCCGCTGCTAGCGGGAGTGGGTACGCAGTATTTT. The encoded protein is CATSDPLLAGVGTQYF.